Presented here are 20 T cell receptor beta chains from one specimen sequenced in a study of monozygotic twins with cystic fibrosis. Some clones are missing from TCRdb's copy, which holds only in-frame ones; the method was immunoSEQ multiplex PCR. The sample lists tens of thousands of clones, around 96% occurring once. Input material: blood. These receptors came from a girl aged 2-10 years with cystic fibrosis.

The genes are TRBV4-1 and TRBJ2-1; D is undetermined. Trimming shortened V by 4 bases and J by 5 bases, and 6 bases separated the two germline ends. The CDR3 covers 12 residues. Germline lookup yields CDR1 MGHRA and CDR2 YSYEKL. The DNA of the CDR3 is TGCGCCAGCAGCCCGAACCACAATGAGCAGTTCTTC. Its protein product is CASSPNHNEQFF.

V and J are TRBV29-1 and TRBJ1-4, with TRBD1 matching 7 bases. Unmatched junction bases numbered 6, after V lost 3 bases and J lost 8 bases. The CDR3 has 13 amino acids. Germline CDR1 is SQVTM and CDR2 is ANQGSEA. The CDR3 coding sequence is TGCAGCGTTGAGGCGACAGGGTCCGAAAAACTGTTTTTT. This sequence encodes CSVEATGSEKLFF.

The chain carries TRBV6-4 and TRBJ1-1; weak D call: TRBD1 (5 bases). This CDR3 is built from 13 residues. Germline CDR1 reads MRHNA; CDR2 reads SNTAGT. Trimming cost V 2 bases and J 2 bases, with 6 bases left between them. The CDR3 DNA sequence: TGTGCCAGCAGTGACCGGGACAACACTGAAGCTTTCTTT. It codes for CASSDRDNTEAFF.

This clone turned up a few times. The J gene is TRBJ1-1, the V gene TRBV6-1; no firm D call. Germline values: CDR1 MNHNS, CDR2 SASEGT. Trimming removed 6 bases at V and 0 bases at J, with 11 bases between. The CDR3 totals 14 residues. CDR3 sequence reads: CASRAQTMNTEAFF. The CDR3 region has the DNA TGTGCCAGCAGAGCTCAGACTATGAACACTGAAGCTTTCTTT.

The chain couples TRBV4-1 to TRBJ2-3; 9 bases line up with TRBD1. The CDR3 extends over 16 amino acids. The V gene end was trimmed by 4 bases and the J gene end by 2 bases; junction bases not matched to a gene: 7. Looked up from germline, CDR1 is MGHRA and CDR2 is YSYEKL. CDR3 in amino acids: CASSRGGTGITDTQYF. The CDR3 nucleotides are TGCGCCAGCAGCCGGGGCGGGACAGGGATCACAGATACGCAGTATTTT.

The chain employs TRBV28 and TRBJ1-3, with D perhaps matching TRBD1 (6 bases). CDR1 and CDR2 from the germline V gene are MDHEN and SYDVKM. Trimming cost V 3 bases and J 5 bases, with 14 bases left between them. This CDR3 is 15 amino acids long. DNA of the CDR3: TGTGCCAGCAGTTTCCTTGGGGGGCCTAGAAACACCATATATTTT. Translated, it gives CASSFLGGPRNTIYF.

The gene calls are TRBV4-2 and TRBJ2-5; D may be TRBD1 (5 bases). The CDR3 runs 14 residues. Germline CDR1 and CDR2: LGHNA and YNFKEQ. V lost 4 bases and J 1 base, leaving 10 bases between the germline ends. The CDR3 here is CASSPGHGQETQYF. For the CDR3, the DNA is TGTGCCAGCAGCCCTGGACACGGCCAAGAGACCCAGTACTTC.

The V call is TRBV7-2, the J call TRBJ1-5, with D unresolved. Germline V CDR1 and CDR2: SGHTA, FQGNSA. The CDR3 runs 14 residues. V shed 0 bases and J shed 0 bases, with 3 bases lying between them. CDR3 region: CASSLADSNQPQHF. CDR3 coding DNA: TGTGCCAGCAGCTTAGCGGATAGCAATCAGCCCCAGCATTTT. Looking up the rest from reference TRBV7-2 and TRBJ1-5 gives the full variable domain: GAGVSQSPSNKVTEKGKDVELRCDPISGHTALYWYRQSLGQGLEFLIYFQGNSAPDKSGLPSDRFSAERTGGSVSTLTIQRTQQEDSAVYLCASSLADSNQPQHFGDGTRLSIL.

This clone was seen only once. The chain has TRBV7-9 and TRBJ1-3; D is undetermined. The CDR3 covers 13 residues. From germline, CDR1 is SEHNR and CDR2 FQNEAQ (reference sequence). V shed 5 bases and J shed 1 base, with 6 bases lying between them. The CDR3 DNA follows: TGTGCCAGCAGCCCCGGATCTGGAAACACCATATATTTT. This sequence encodes CASSPGSGNTIYF. Full variable domain (outside the CDR3, taken from reference TRBV7-9 and TRBJ1-3): DTGVSQNPRHKITKRGQNVTFRCDPISEHNRLYWYRQTLGQGPEFLTYFQNEAQLEKSRLLSDRFSAERPKGSFSTLEIQRTEQGDSAMYLCASSPGSGNTIYFGEGSWLTVV.

This chain links TRBV27 with TRBJ2-3, with D maybe TRBD1 (8 bases). The CDR3 length is 20 residues. V lost 3 bases and J lost 2, with 27 bases in between. CDR1 is MNHEY, CDR2 SMNVEV, per germline (reference sequence). The CDR3 DNA follows: TGTGCCAGCAGTTTCCGAGGGAGGGACGCAAAGGGACAGGACACAGATACGCAGTATTTT. It encodes CASSFRGRDAKGQDTDTQYF.

The chain links TRBV13 to TRBJ1-5; D unresolved. V was pared by 0 bases and J by 9 bases, with 6 bases between. The CDR3 sequence is 12 residues long. CDR1 PRHDT and CDR2 FYEKMQ come from the germline V gene (reference sequence). DNA for the CDR3: TGTGCCAGCAGCTTAGGCGAGGGGCCCCAGCATTTT. Protein product: CASSLGEGPQHF. Full variable domain (remainder filled in from reference TRBV13 and TRBJ1-5): AAGVIQSPRHLIKEKRETATLKCYPIPRHDTVYWYQQGPGQDPQFLISFYEKMQSDKGSIPDRFSAQQFSDYHSELNMSSLELGDSALYFCASSLGEGPQHFGDGTRLSIL.

The chain uses TRBV7-9 and TRBJ2-7; 9 positions agree with TRBD1. Germline CDR1 is SEHNR and CDR2 is FQNEAQ (reference sequence). The CDR3 extends over 15 amino acids. Losses at the gene ends were 3 bases for V and 1 base for J; bases not matched to a gene: 4. CDR3 coding DNA: TGTGCCAGCAGCTTGACAGGGGGATTTTCCTACGAGCAGTACTTC. Residues: CASSLTGGFSYEQYF.

V usage is TRBV11-2 and J usage is TRBJ2-7; TRBD2 aligns across 13 bases. CDR3 size: 15 residues. Looked up from germline, CDR1 is SGHAT and CDR2 is FQNNGV. V dropped 5 bases and J dropped 6; count of bases not matched to a gene: 7. For the CDR3, the DNA is TGTGCCAGCAGCCCCGGACTAGCGGGAGCCAGCGAGCAGTACTTC. Amino acid sequence: CASSPGLAGASEQYF.

The rearrangement joins TRBV7-9 to TRBJ2-7; D is tentatively TRBD1 or TRBD2 (6 bases each). With 1 base removed from V and 5 bases from J, the gap between germline ends came to 12 bases. Germline V gives CDR1 SEHNR, CDR2 FQNEAQ (reference sequence). CDR3 length: 14 residues. The CDR3 region is CASSLVGGGDEQYF. For the CDR3, the DNA is TGTGCCAGCAGCTTAGTGGGGGGCGGCGACGAGCAGTACTTC.

The CDR3 sequence is CASRNRGNNQPQHF. The CDR3 DNA is TGCGCCAGCAGAAACAGGGGGAACAATCAGCCCCAGCATTTT. The chain uses TRBV23-1 and TRBJ1-5, with 8 bases that match TRBD1. TRBV23-1 is flagged as an ORF with uncertain function. V shed 6 bases, J shed 3 bases, and the junction held 4 bases outside the gene matches. This CDR3 comprises 14 residues.

This rearrangement joins TRBV5-1 to TRBJ2-1, with D maybe TRBD2 (5 bases). The CDR3 spans 13 residues. Germline CDR1 reads SGHRS; CDR2 reads YFSETQ. Trimming shortened V by 3 bases and J by 10 bases, and 14 bases separated the two germline ends. CDR3 sequence reads: CASSSISPGEQFF. CDR3 DNA sequence: TGCGCCAGCAGCTCTATATCCCCGGGAGAGCAGTTCTTC.

The rearrangement joins TRBV11-2 to TRBJ1-4; 7 nucleotides align to TRBD1. The CDR3 is 16 residues long. With 4 bases clipped from V and 0 bases from J, the junction kept 5 bases outside the gene matches. Germline V lookup: CDR1 SGHAT, CDR2 FQNNGV. The CDR3 sequence is CASSSGTAATNEKLFF. CDR3 coding DNA: TGTGCCAGCAGCTCCGGGACAGCCGCAACTAATGAAAAACTGTTTTTT.

This clone was detected only a few times. The chain has TRBV27 and TRBJ1-5, with TRBD1 matching over 7 bases. V was clipped by 5 bases and J by 5 bases; unmatched bases: 9. Germline assignment: CDR1 MNHEY and CDR2 SMNVEV (reference sequence). The CDR3 is made up of 15 amino acids. As DNA, the CDR3 is TGTGCCAGCAGTCTTAGCAGGGGGGATTATCAGCCCCAGCATTTT. This translates into CASSLSRGDYQPQHF.

The sample holds one count of this clone. The CDR3 DNA sequence: TGTGCCAGTACCCCCCAGGGAATAAGCAATCAGCCCCAGCATTTT. Protein product: CASTPQGISNQPQHF. This chain connects TRBV19 to TRBJ1-5; possible D gene TRBD1, 5 bases. The V and J ends lost 7 bases and 1 base respectively, with 14 bases between them. There are 15 residues in the CDR3. Germline V gives CDR1 LNHDA, CDR2 SQIVND (reference sequence).

Written as DNA, the CDR3 is TGCAGCGTTGAAGCTACAGGTCACTCTGGGGCCAACGTCCTGACTTTC. Residues: CSVEATGHSGANVLTF. The genes are TRBV29-1 and TRBJ2-6; D perhaps matches TRBD1 (5 bases). V shed 1 base and J shed 0 bases, with 10 bases lying between them. Germline V gives CDR1 SQVTM, CDR2 ANQGSEA. The CDR3 is made up of 16 amino acids.